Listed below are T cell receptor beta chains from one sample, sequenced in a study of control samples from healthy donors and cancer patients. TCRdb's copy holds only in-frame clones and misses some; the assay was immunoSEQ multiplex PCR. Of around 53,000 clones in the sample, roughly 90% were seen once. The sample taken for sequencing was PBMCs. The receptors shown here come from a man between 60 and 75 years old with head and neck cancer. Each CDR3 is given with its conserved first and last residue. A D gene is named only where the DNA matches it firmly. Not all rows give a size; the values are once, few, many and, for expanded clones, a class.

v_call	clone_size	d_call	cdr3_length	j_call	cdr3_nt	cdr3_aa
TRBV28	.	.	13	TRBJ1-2	TGTGCCAGCAGTTGGGCGGGTACCTATGGCTACACCTTC	CASSWAGTYGYTF
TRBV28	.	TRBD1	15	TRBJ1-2	TGTGCCAGCGGCTATGGGGACGGGACAGCTCATGGCTACACCTTC	CASGYGDGTAHGYTF
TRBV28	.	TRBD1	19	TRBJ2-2	TGTGCCAGCAGGGTTCAGGGGGCCCCATTGGCATCAGGCACCGGGGAGCTGTTTTTT	CASRVQGAPLASGTGELFF
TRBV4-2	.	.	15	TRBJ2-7	TGTGCCAGCAGCCAGGAGGAGGGGACCCATGACGAGCAGTACTTC	CASSQEEGTHDEQYF
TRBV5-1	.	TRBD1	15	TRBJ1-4	TGCGCCAGCAGCTTGGCGGGACAGGGAAATGAAAAACTGTTTTTT	CASSLAGQGNEKLFF
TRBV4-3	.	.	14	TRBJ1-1	TGCGCCAGCAGCCAAGGACAGAGGAACACTGAAGCTTTCTTT	CASSQGQRNTEAFF
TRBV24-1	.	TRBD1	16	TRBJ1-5	TGTGCCACCAGTGATTCCGGGACAGGGATCCCAAGCCCCCAGCATTTT	CATSDSGTGIPSPQHF
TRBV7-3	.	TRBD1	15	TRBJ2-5	TGTGCCAGCAGCTTCGGACAGGCGCCTAAAGAGACCCAGTACTTC	CASSFGQAPKETQYF
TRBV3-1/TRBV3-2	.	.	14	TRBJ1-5	TGTGCCAGCAGCCAGCTGGGGAGCAATCAGCCCCAGCATTTT	CASSQLGSNQPQHF
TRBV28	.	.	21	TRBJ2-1	TGTGCCAGCAGTTTAAGTTTTCGTGTTCTTAAGGCGGGACAGCTCTACAATGAGCAGTTCTTC	CASSLSFRVLKAGQLYNEQFF
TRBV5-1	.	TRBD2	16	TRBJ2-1	TGCGCCAGCAGCCCCCGACTAGCGGAAGCTTACAATGAGCAGTTCTTC	CASSPRLAEAYNEQFF
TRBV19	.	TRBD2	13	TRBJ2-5	TGTGCCAGTAGGGTCCCCGGGGGGGAGACCCAGTACTTC	CASRVPGGETQYF
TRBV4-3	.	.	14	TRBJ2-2	TGCGCCAGCAGCCAAGACAGAGTCCCCGGGGAGCTGTTTTTT	CASSQDRVPGELFF
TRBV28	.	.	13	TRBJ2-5	TGTGCCAGCCTAGGTCCGGGGGTCGAGACCCAGTACTTC	CASLGPGVETQYF
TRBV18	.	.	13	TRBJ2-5	TGTGCCAGCTCACCGGGGGGTGGAGAGACCCAGTACTTC	CASSPGGGETQYF
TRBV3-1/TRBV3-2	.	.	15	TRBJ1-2	TGTGCCAGCAGCCCCGATAGCCGGGACCTCTATGGCTACACCTTC	CASSPDSRDLYGYTF
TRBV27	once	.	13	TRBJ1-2	TGTGCCAGCAGGCCGGGACACCTCTATGGCTACACCTTC	CASRPGHLYGYTF
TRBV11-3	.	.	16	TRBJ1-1	TGTGCCAGCAGCTTAAACAGTGGGGGGCCGGGGACTGAAGCTTTCTTT	CASSLNSGGPGTEAFF
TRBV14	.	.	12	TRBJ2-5	TGTGCCAGCAGCCAAAGTGCGGAGACCCAGTACTTC	CASSQSAETQYF
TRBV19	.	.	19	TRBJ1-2	TGTGCCAGTACCAACAGAAGGGACCGGGGAAGGCCTGAGAACTATGGCTACACCTTC	CASTNRRDRGRPENYGYTF
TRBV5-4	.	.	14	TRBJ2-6	TGTGCCAGCAGCTCTTGGACTGGGGCCAACGTCCTGACTTTC	CASSSWTGANVLTF
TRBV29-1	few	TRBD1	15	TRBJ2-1	TGCAGCGTCCCCAACGACAGGGTGAGGTACAATGAGCAGTTCTTC	CSVPNDRVRYNEQFF